The entry that follows covers one T cell receptor (beta chain) sequence. Its specificity is unknown. The sample is drawn from a study of early T cells in non-severe SARS-CoV-2 infection. Study summary: Chains stayed unpaired after sequencing of bulk RNA from unsorted whole blood.

Study findings and constraints: Matching results from VDJdb favored anti-spike CD8 responses, leaving private and CD4 specificities undetected.

Germline CDR1 DFQATT, CDR2 SNEGSKA (reference sequence). This CDR3 is 16 amino acids long. The germline V and J ends were trimmed by 0 bases and 2 bases, with 15 bases remaining between them. Individual cDNA molecules received unique molecular identifiers. TCRdb called the 5' RACE reads again in MiXCR, with one record for every CDR3 protein. Among about 61,000 distinct CDR3 sequences listed, 12% were seen once. The sequence derives from an adult who was a healthcare worker with PCR-confirmed SARS-CoV-2 infection or an uninfected control (not recorded which). The donor label of this sample is uncertain. Sequencing used whole blood, obtained at baseline. J is TRBJ2-3 and V is TRBV20-1; D might be TRBD2 (6 bases). CDR3 bases: TGCAGTGCTAGAGATCCCGGGGGTCGAGACACAGATACGCAGTATTTT. Its protein is CSARDPGGRDTDTQYF.